Sequencing of this T cell receptor beta chain was carried out in a study (dated by TCRdb to between 2014 and 2017). Study-level background: Whether tumor-infiltrating Tregs in breast cancer are recruited from blood Tregs or converted in situ from other CD4+ T cell subsets was tested.

The count of this clonotype is one. Its cognate antigen has yet to be identified. Base qualities are not at hand, and no much larger clone is one base apart. Just one read gives weak support. CD4+CD25+CD127-/low cells were isolated as Tregs. Tregs, naive and memory CD4+ T cells from tumor, blood and ipsilateral draining lymph nodes of five breast cancer patients underwent full-length TCR alpha and beta sequencing. Tumor tissue and lymph nodes from ipsilateral axillary dissection were perfused with PBS, minced and digested with collagenase I and hyaluronidase. A purity exceeding 90% was confirmed by FACS for the sorted cell populations. Germline trimming amounts to 5 bases on V and 2 bases on J, with 5 as the count of junction bases outside the gene matches. From a lookup of the germline V gene (reference sequence), CDR1 and CDR2 are LGHDT and YNNKEL. CDR3 length: 15 amino acids, cysteine to phenylalanine. Of all the DNA, just the CDR3 is kept, 45 bases in frame from base 1.

The paper's findings and limits, for the study overall: The TCR alpha and beta sequences of tumor-infiltrating Tregs showed the greatest overlap with tumor naive CD4+ T cells, followed by blood naive CD4+ T cells. In terms of TCR gene usage, tumor memory CD4+ T cells clustered together with blood and lymph node memory CD4+ cells, as well as with lymph node naive CD4+ cells. Validation in the larger cohort was restricted to a single TCR beta V-J rearrangement rather than whole repertoires.

Full-length TCR variable regions were amplified by 5' RACE PCR with constant-region reverse primers, and semi-nested PCR with Nested Universal Primer A was subsequently performed. The ReliaPrep RNA Cell Miniprep System was used to extract total RNA, which was then reverse transcribed into 5'RACE-ready cDNA with the SMARTer RACE 5'/3' Kit. Full-length TCR alpha and beta libraries were barcoded with multiplex adaptors and sequenced on an Illumina MiSeq. Under the source paper's analysis protocol: Sequencing data were pooled across the five patients for each of nine subset-tissue groups and compared by unsupervised clustering of TCR gene usage. The Morisita-Horn index, with shared sequences weighted by their contribution to each repertoire, was used to calculate repertoire similarity. TCRdb applied fastp at Q25 and MiXCR to the public reads, then kept only in-frame beta chains. Each entry is one CDR3 protein sequence, shown with its most common DNA and genes. The authors' filters were not applied to this entry. In all, the sample holds about 32,000 distinct CDR3 sequences, and roughly 27% of those were seen once. The ten largest clones add up to approximately 2.4% of the sample.

This sequence was found in a female donor with breast cancer. The sequenced sample consisted of tumor-infiltrating Tregs sorted from the breast tumor. In this chain, TRBV3-1 is recombined with TRBJ1-4; a stretch of 7 junction bases matches TRBD1. The DNA sequence is given as TGTGCCAGCAGCTCTAGGGGGCCCACTAATGAAAAACTGTTTTTT. It specifies CASSSRGPTNEKLFF.